The 28 T cell receptor beta chains below were found in one sample sequenced in a study of blood T cell repertoires in COVID-19. Profiled with immunoSEQ multiplex PCR; TCRdb holds only in-frame clones, not every one. The top ten clones hold under 3.5% of a sample with a few hundred thousand clones, approximately 82% of them seen once. The source material was peripheral blood. The origin of the receptors is a woman between 18 and 30 years old with acute or convalescent COVID-19.

V and J are TRBV7-9 and TRBJ1-3, with TRBD1 matching over 7 bases. The germline CDR1 and CDR2 sequences are SEHNR and FQNEAQ (reference sequence). This CDR3 has 16 residues. Trimming removed 6 bases from V and 0 bases from J; junction bases left unmatched: 8. CDR3 loop: CASSPPGQRSGNTIYF. CDR3 bases: TGTGCCAGCAGTCCTCCGGGACAGCGCTCTGGAAACACCATATATTTT.

The chain is built from TRBV5-1 and TRBJ2-5; D might be TRBD2 (6 bases). Germline assignment: CDR1 SGHRS and CDR2 YFSETQ. CDR3 length: 16 amino acids. V was clipped by 2 bases and J by 1 base, with 15 bases between them. CDR3 loop: CASSFTRTGAQETQYF. The CDR3 DNA reads TGCGCCAGCAGCTTTACACGGACGGGAGCCCAAGAGACCCAGTACTTC.

J is TRBJ1-2 and V is TRBV18, with TRBD1 as a possible D gene (5 bases). CDR1 and CDR2 from the germline V gene are KGHSH and LQKENI. V was clipped by 5 bases and J by 3 bases, with 10 bases between them. The CDR3 spans 13 residues. As DNA, the CDR3 is TGTGCCAGCTCAGCCAGGGAGGACTATGGCTACACCTTC. This translates into CASSAREDYGYTF.

V gene TRBV19 combines with J gene TRBJ2-3, with 8 bases aligning to TRBD2. The J segment lost 4 bases and the V segment lost 3 bases, leaving 6 bases of the junction unmatched. The germline CDR1 and CDR2 sequences are LNHDA and SQIVND (reference sequence). The CDR3 length is 15 residues. In DNA, the CDR3 is TGTGCCAGTAGTATCTCGGCGGGAGGTCCAGATACGCAGTATTTT. Protein product: CASSISAGGPDTQYF.

The genes are TRBV29-1 and TRBJ2-7, with TRBD1 matching over 9 bases. Germline assignment: CDR1 SQVTM and CDR2 ANQGSEA. J gave up 4 bases and V 0 bases, and 7 bases lay outside the gene matches. The CDR3 has 15 residues. The CDR3 protein is CSVEEGTGNSYEQYF. The CDR3 DNA follows: TGCAGCGTTGAAGAAGGGACAGGGAATTCTTACGAGCAGTACTTC.

The rearrangement joins TRBV7-2 to TRBJ2-1; maybe TRBD2 (6 bases). The germline CDR1 and CDR2 sequences are SGHTA and FQGNSA. The CDR3 runs 13 residues. V gave up 3 bases and J gave up 7 bases, with 10 bases separating them. In DNA, the CDR3 is TGTGCCAGCAGCTTCACCCGGGAGAATGAGCAGTTCTTC. It translates to CASSFTRENEQFF.

This clone is a singleton in its sample. This chain connects TRBV4-3 to TRBJ2-2, with a tentative D call TRBD2 (6 bases). The V gene lost 0 bases and the J gene lost 5 bases, with 16 bases spanning the gap. This CDR3 comprises 17 residues. CDR1 LGHNA and CDR2 YSLEER come from the germline V gene. Here the CDR3 reads CASSQDRPNRGTGELFF. In DNA, the CDR3 is TGCGCCAGCAGCCAAGATAGGCCGAACCGGGGGACCGGGGAGCTGTTTTTT.

The chain couples TRBV28 to TRBJ2-7; D perhaps matches TRBD2 (6 bases). CDR1 is MDHEN and CDR2 is SYDVKM in the germline V gene. The germline V and J ends were trimmed by 6 bases and 4 bases, with 13 bases remaining between them. This CDR3 is built from 13 residues. This CDR3 is CASRAGQGYEQYF. CDR3 DNA sequence: TGTGCCAGCAGGGCGGGGCAGGGTTACGAGCAGTACTTC.

The rearrangement uses TRBV9 and TRBJ2-3, with D possibly TRBD2 on 5 matching bases. This CDR3 comprises 14 residues. CDR1 and CDR2 from the germline V gene are SGDLS and YYNGEE. V was shortened by 0 bases and J by 6 bases, with 11 bases between the two germline ends. The CDR3 DNA is TGTGCCAGCAGCGTAGGAGGGCAATTTGATACGCAGTATTTT. Protein: CASSVGGQFDTQYF.

The genes are TRBV27 and TRBJ2-5, with 7 bases fitting TRBD2. V lost 4 bases and J lost 3; bases outside the gene matches: 8. In germline, CDR1 is MNHEY, CDR2 SMNVEV (reference sequence). This CDR3 is 15 amino acids long. The CDR3 DNA sequence: TGTGCCAGCAGTTCTTTCTTAAGCGGGAAAGAGACCCAGTACTTC. The encoded protein is CASSSFLSGKETQYF.

The chain employs TRBV5-6 and TRBJ2-7; 8 bases map to TRBD2. CDR1 and CDR2 from the germline V gene are SGHDT and YYEEEE. The ends lost 1 base at V and 8 bases at J; junction bases unmatched: 11. The CDR3 is 15 amino acids. CDR3 in amino acids: CASSLRASGSFKQYF. The CDR3 DNA reads TGTGCCAGCAGCTTGCGAGCCAGCGGGAGTTTTAAGCAGTACTTC.

V usage is TRBV5-6 and J usage is TRBJ2-7, with 7 bases aligning to TRBD1. The CDR3 sequence is 13 residues long. V gave up 4 bases and J gave up 2 bases; unmatched junction bases: 3. CDR1 and CDR2 (germline): SGHDT, YYEEEE. Here the CDR3 DNA reads TGTGCCAGCAGCGTCCAGGGGGCCTACGAGCAGTACTTC. It encodes CASSVQGAYEQYF.

This chain links TRBV2 with TRBJ2-7; 9 nucleotides align to TRBD2. This CDR3 region has 14 residues. The J segment lost 0 bases and the V segment lost 6 bases, leaving 3 bases of the junction unmatched. CDR1 is SNHLY, CDR2 FYNNEI, per germline. In DNA, the CDR3 is TGTGCCAGCAGACTAGCGGGCCACTCCTACGAGCAGTACTTC. Amino acids: CASRLAGHSYEQYF.

The rearrangement links TRBV5-1 to TRBJ2-2; TRBD2 matches at 7 bases. J was trimmed by 10 bases and V by 0 bases; bases with no gene match: 9. Germline CDR1 SGHRS, CDR2 YFSETQ. The CDR3 consists of 15 residues. The DNA for the CDR3 is TGCGCCAGCAGCTTGGTGGCGGGAGTAGGAAAGGAGCTGTTTTTT. It yields the protein CASSLVAGVGKELFF. Full variable domain (rest looked up from reference TRBV5-1 and TRBJ2-2): KAGVTQTPRYLIKTRGQQVTLSCSPISGHRSVSWYQQTPGQGLQFLFEYFSETQRNKGNFPGRFSGRQFSNSRSEMNVSTLELGDSALYLCASSLVAGVGKELFFGEGSRLTVL.

The genes are TRBV12-3 or TRBV12-4 and TRBJ2-7; 9 nucleotides align to TRBD1. Trimming took 5 bases from V and 2 from J; bases not matched to a gene: 1. This CDR3 region has 13 residues. The CDR3 sequence is CASSRTGAYEQYF. The DNA for the CDR3 is TGTGCCAGCAGTCGGACAGGGGCCTACGAGCAGTACTTC.

The chain carries TRBV7-9 and TRBJ2-7; D is undetermined. The CDR3 length is 12 residues. CDR1 and CDR2 (germline): SEHNR, FQNEAQ (reference sequence). With 6 bases removed from V and 6 bases from J, the gap between germline ends came to 12 bases. CDR3 DNA: TGTGCCAGCAGTCCAGGTCCGTTCGAGCAGTACTTC. Its translation is CASSPGPFEQYF. Based on the CDR3 plus reference TRBV7-9 and TRBJ2-7, the full variable domain is DTGVSQNPRHKITKRGQNVTFRCDPISEHNRLYWYRQTLGQGPEFLTYFQNEAQLEKSRLLSDRFSAERPKGSFSTLEIQRTEQGDSAMYLCASSPGPFEQYFGPGTRLTVT.

On this clone itself: One end of the junction is discordant with germline, which a read error may explain. The chain is built from TRBV14 and TRBJ2-3, with D possibly matching TRBD1 (6 bases). The CDR3 has 12 residues. Germline values: CDR1 SGHDN, CDR2 FVKESK. CDR3 DNA: TGTGCCAGCAGCTATTCGACAGGACAGAAAGATTTT. Amino acids: CASSYSTGQKDF. Together with reference TRBV14 and TRBJ2-3, the CDR3 gives the full variable domain: EAGVTQFPSHSVIEKGQTVTLRCDPISGHDNLYWYRRVMGKEIKFLLHFVKESKQDESGMPNNRFLAERTGGTYSTLKVQPAELEDSGVYFCASSYSTGQKDFGPGTRLTVL.

This rearrangement joins TRBV6-2 or TRBV6-3 to TRBJ1-1, with a possible D match to TRBD1 (5 bases). Germline V gene sequence: CDR1 MNHEY, CDR2 SVGEGT. Trimming pared 10 bases from V and 8 bases from J, leaving 23 bases between. CDR3 length equals 14 residues. The CDR3 reads CATTPGGRVSEAFF. In DNA form, the CDR3 reads TGTGCCACCACCCCAGGTGGCAGGGTAAGCGAAGCTTTCTTT.

The rearrangement uses TRBV30 and TRBJ2-7; 10 nucleotides align to TRBD1. In germline, CDR1 is GTSNPN, CDR2 SVGIG (reference sequence). The ends lost 2 bases at V and 4 bases at J; junction bases unmatched: 2. CDR3 length: 13 residues. The CDR3 protein is CAWSSGQGYEQYF. For the CDR3, the DNA is TGTGCCTGGAGTTCGGGACAGGGGTACGAGCAGTACTTC. Full variable domain (missing parts from reference TRBV30 and TRBJ2-7): SQTIHQWPATLVQPVGSPLSLECTVEGTSNPNLYWYRQAAGRGLQLLFYSVGIGQISSEVPQNLSASRPQDRQFILSSKKLLLSDSGFYLCAWSSGQGYEQYFGPGTRLTVT.

This sequence joins TRBV4-3 and TRBJ1-2; maybe TRBD1 (6 bases). CDR1 is LGHNA and CDR2 is YSLEER in the germline V gene. The V and J ends lost 4 bases and 3 bases respectively, with 15 bases between them. CDR3 size: 15 residues. The DNA for the CDR3 is TGCGCCAGCAGCCCCCGGGCAGGGGATTACTATGGCTACACCTTC. It yields the protein CASSPRAGDYYGYTF.

This clone has only one observation. This chain joins TRBV5-4 and TRBJ2-1; 7 positions match TRBD2. The CDR3 length is 15 residues. V lost 7 bases to trimming and J lost 5 bases; unmatched junction nucleotides: 12. From germline, CDR1 is SGHNT and CDR2 YYREEE (reference sequence). CDR3 DNA: TGTGCCAGCTGGGGAGGGCTAGCACGGGACAATGAGCAGTTCTTC. This codes for CASWGGLARDNEQFF.

The V call is TRBV6-6, the J call TRBJ1-4; 9 bases map to TRBD1. The germline V gene has CDR1 MNHNY and CDR2 SVGAGI (reference sequence). V dropped 3 bases and J dropped 4; count of bases not matched to a gene: 3. This CDR3 is built from 15 residues. The CDR3: CASSYPGQGNEKLFF. For the CDR3, the DNA is TGTGCCAGCAGTTATCCGGGACAGGGTAATGAAAAACTGTTTTTT.

V and J are TRBV3-1 (or the pseudogene TRBV3-2) and TRBJ2-3, with D uncertain. From germline, CDR1 is LGHDT and CDR2 YNNKEL (reference sequence). Trimming took 0 bases from V and 1 from J, leaving 17 bases between them. This CDR3 has 18 amino acids. CDR3 nucleotide sequence: TGTGCCAGCAGCCAAGATCACCTAGTTGGTTCTCGCACAGATACGCAGTATTTT. Protein product: CASSQDHLVGSRTDTQYF.

The chain couples TRBV18 to TRBJ2-7, with D possibly being TRBD1 (5 bases). CDR1 is KGHSH, CDR2 LQKENI, per germline. Trimming took off 2 bases at V and 4 bases at J, with 12 bases between the two ends. The CDR3 sequence is 14 residues long. Here the CDR3 DNA reads TGTGCCAGCTCACCATCGCCAGGGTCGTACGAGCAGTACTTC. Its protein product is CASSPSPGSYEQYF.

The chain joins TRBV19 to TRBJ1-1; maybe TRBD1 (6 bases). The CDR3 has 13 amino acids. V was pared by 7 bases and J by 1 base, with 10 bases between. Germline V gene sequence: CDR1 LNHDA, CDR2 SQIVND (reference sequence). CDR3 protein: CASTARGNTEAFF. Here the CDR3 DNA reads TGTGCCAGTACGGCCAGGGGGAACACTGAAGCTTTCTTT.

V usage is TRBV2 and J usage is TRBJ1-5; D unresolved. The CDR3 has 18 amino acids. V was clipped by 0 bases and J by 2 bases, with 17 bases between them. Germline V gene sequence: CDR1 SNHLY, CDR2 FYNNEI. As DNA, the CDR3 is TGTGCCAGCAGTGAAGCGCGGATGGACTGGAGGGGCAATCAGCCCCAGCATTTT. Translating gives CASSEARMDWRGNQPQHF.

The rearrangement uses TRBV29-1 and TRBJ2-7; maybe TRBD2 (5 bases). V dropped 4 bases and J dropped 0 bases, with 10 bases sitting between them. Germline V lookup: CDR1 SQVTM, CDR2 ANQGSEA. The CDR3 is made up of 13 amino acids. The CDR3 DNA is TGCAGCGTTGGAGGGCGGCTCTCCTACGAGCAGTACTTC. It translates to CSVGGRLSYEQYF.

V and J are TRBV10-2 and TRBJ2-1; possibly TRBD2 for D (5 bases). The germline V gene encodes CDR1 WSHSY and CDR2 SAAADI. V was trimmed by 3 bases and J by 6 bases, leaving 18 bases between them. This CDR3 has 16 residues. The CDR3 bases are TGCGCCAGCAGTGATATTATAGCGCGACACGGCAATGAGCAGTTCTTC. Translated, it gives CASSDIIARHGNEQFF.